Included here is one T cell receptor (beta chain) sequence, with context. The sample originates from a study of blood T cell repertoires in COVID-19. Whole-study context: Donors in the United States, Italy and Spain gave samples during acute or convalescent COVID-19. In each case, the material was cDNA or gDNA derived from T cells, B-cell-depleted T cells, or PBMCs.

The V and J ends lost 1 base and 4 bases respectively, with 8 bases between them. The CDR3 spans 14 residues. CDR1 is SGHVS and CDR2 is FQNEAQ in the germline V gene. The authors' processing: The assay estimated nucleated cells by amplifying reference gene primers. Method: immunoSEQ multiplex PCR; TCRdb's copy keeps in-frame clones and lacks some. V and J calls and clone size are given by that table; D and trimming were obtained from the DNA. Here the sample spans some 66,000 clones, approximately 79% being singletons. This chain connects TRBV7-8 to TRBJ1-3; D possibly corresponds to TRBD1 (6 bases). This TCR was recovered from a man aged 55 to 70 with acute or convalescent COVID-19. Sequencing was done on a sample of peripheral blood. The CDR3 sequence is CASSLVDSGNTIYF. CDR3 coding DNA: TGTGCCAGCAGCTTAGTGGACAGCGGAAACACCATATATTTT.